The 24 T cell receptor beta chains below all came from one sample that was sequenced in a study of T-cell memory formation after mild COVID-19. TCRdb re-called the 5' RACE reads through MiXCR, storing one row per CDR3 protein. Of around 190,000 distinct CDR3 sequences in the sample, approximately 17% are singletons; the top ten hold 3% to 4.5%. The material sequenced was PBMCs or a T cell subset sorted from them (not recorded which). The receptors shown here come from a man between 18 and 35 years old who had mild COVID-19 (a few samples of this study predate the infection). Cell type and time point are not known.

This clonotype was observed a handful of times. This chain links TRBV12-3 or TRBV12-4 with TRBJ1-1, with a tentative D call TRBD1 (5 bases). Trimming stripped 10 bases from V and 1 base from J, with 25 bases between. The CDR3 covers 17 residues. CDR3 amino acids: CATQTGARRGANTEAFF. Here the CDR3 DNA reads TGTGCCACTCAGACCGGGGCCCGACGAGGGGCGAACACTGAAGCTTTCTTT.

A few counts support this clonotype. CDR3: CASSSGTPGNTQYF. Written as DNA, the CDR3 is TGCGCCAGCAGCTCCGGGACGCCGGGAAATACGCAGTATTTT. The chain combines TRBV5-1 with TRBJ2-3; either TRBD1 or TRBD2 may fit D (5 bases each). V was pared by 3 bases and J by 7 bases, with 15 bases between. CDR3 length: 14 residues. Germline CDR1 reads SGHRS; CDR2 reads YFSETQ.

Worth noting for this clonotype: At one end the junction does not follow the germline gene, possibly because of a read error. V and J are TRBV5-1 and TRBJ2-7, with 9 nucleotides matching TRBD1. The CDR3 is 14 residues long. Germline CDR1 reads SGHRS; CDR2 reads YFSETQ. The CDR3 region has the DNA TGCGACAGCAGCTTCGGGACAGGGCTCTACGAGCAGTACTTC. Amino acids: CDSSFGTGLYEQYF.

This clonotype has a handful of counts. The chain carries TRBV28 and TRBJ2-5; D is perhaps TRBD2 (6 bases). CDR3 length: 15 residues. Between the trimmed V and J ends, which lost 6 bases and 5 bases, there was a span of 19 bases. CDR1 is MDHEN, CDR2 SYDVKM, per germline. The CDR3 reads CASSYLAGGAETQYF. The CDR3 DNA reads as TGTGCCAGCAGCTATCTCGCCGGGGGAGCTGAGACCCAGTACTTC. The full variable domain, with the rest looked up from reference TRBV28 and TRBJ2-5, is DVKVTQSSRYLVKRTGEKVFLECVQDMDHENMFWYRQDPGLGLRLIYFSYDVKMKEKGDIPEGYSVSREKKERFSLILESASTNQTSMYLCASSYLAGGAETQYFGPGTRLLVL.

The chain recombines TRBV5-4 with TRBJ2-7, with D uncertain. Per germline, CDR1 SGHNT and CDR2 YYREEE (reference sequence). The CDR3 covers 12 residues. Deletions cut 0 bases from V and 6 bases from J, with 7 bases between. The CDR3 DNA reads as TGTGCCAGCAGCTTGGCAGGATTCGAGCAGTACGTC. It translates to CASSLAGFEQYV.

This clonotype showed up just a few times. CDR3 DNA: TGCAGTGCTACCTCGGCCACGGCGTTTGGCTATGGCTACACCTTC. Residues: CSATSATAFGYGYTF. This sequence joins TRBV20-1 and TRBJ1-2; D ambiguous. Germline lookup yields CDR1 DFQATT and CDR2 SNEGSKA (reference sequence). V lost 4 bases, J lost 4 bases, and 19 bases lay in between. The CDR3 consists of 15 residues.

A few counts support this clonotype. This sequence joins TRBV11-2 and TRBJ2-2; no clear D gene. Germline V gene lookup returns CDR1 SGHAT and CDR2 FQNNGV. Between the trimmed V and J ends, which lost 5 bases and 7 bases, there was a span of 5 bases. The CDR3 sequence is 11 residues long. The CDR3 spells CASSPYGELFF. Here the CDR3 DNA reads TGTGCCAGCAGCCCCTACGGGGAGCTGTTTTTT. The complete variable domain, with remaining parts taken from reference TRBV11-2 and TRBJ2-2, reads EAGVAQSPRYKIIEKRQSVAFWCNPISGHATLYWYQQILGQGPKLLIQFQNNGVVDDSQLPKDRFSAERLKGVDSTLKIQPAKLEDSAVYLCASSPYGELFFGEGSRLTVL.

Written as DNA, the CDR3 is TGTGCCAGCAGCCGCGGACTAGCGGGCTCGAACGAGCAGTACTTC. Protein product: CASSRGLAGSNEQYF. V gene TRBV7-2 combines with J gene TRBJ2-5, with TRBD2 matching 11 bases. Judging by the DNA end, TRBJ2-7 fits better; the J call may be wrong. This CDR3 comprises 15 residues. Germline V CDR1 and CDR2: SGHTA, FQGNSA.

This clonotype has a handful of counts. This chain joins TRBV6-5 and TRBJ1-6; D is possibly TRBD1 (6 bases). The V gene's germline CDR1 is MNHEY and CDR2 SVGAGI. This CDR3 spans 15 amino acids. V lost 3 bases and J lost 7, with 13 bases in between. The CDR3 region has the DNA TGTGCCAGCAGTTATTCAGGGGCCCTAAATTCACCCCTCCACTTT. Translating it yields CASSYSGALNSPLHF.

This clonotype came up a few times. The rearrangement links TRBV12-3 or TRBV12-4 to TRBJ2-3; TRBD2 aligns across 9 bases. Losses at the gene ends were 7 bases for V and 5 bases for J; bases not matched to a gene: 13. The CDR3 has 16 amino acids. The CDR3 coding sequence is TGTGCCAGCACCACCCGGCCTAGCGGGGCGGGAGATACGCAGTATTTT. Translating gives CASTTRPSGAGDTQYF.

This clonotype was detected a few times. The gene calls are TRBV7-3 and TRBJ1-1, with TRBD1 identical over 9 bases. The CDR3 covers 14 residues. The junction had 3 bases not matched to a gene; V was cut back by 3 bases and J by 4 bases. The germline V gene has CDR1 SGHTA and CDR2 FQGTGA. The CDR3 DNA reads TGTGCCAGCAGCTTCGACAGGGGGATCACTGAAGCTTTCTTT. Translating gives CASSFDRGITEAFF.

The J gene is TRBJ2-2, the V gene TRBV5-1; the D call may be TRBD1 or TRBD2 (6 bases each). This CDR3 has 15 amino acids. Trimming pared 4 bases from V and 4 bases from J, leaving 14 bases between. CDR1 is SGHRS and CDR2 is YFSETQ in the germline V gene. The CDR3 nucleotides are TGCGCCAGCAGCCCGGAGGGGGGCATCACCGGGGAGCTGTTTTTT. It encodes CASSPEGGITGELFF.

A few counts support this clonotype. The rearrangement links TRBV29-1 to TRBJ2-1; D remains unclear. Germline V gene sequence: CDR1 SQVTM, CDR2 ANQGSEA. V gave up 2 bases and J gave up 0 bases, with 8 bases separating them. This CDR3 is 14 amino acids long. The CDR3 region is CSVERVDSYNEQFF. For the CDR3, the DNA is TGCAGCGTTGAAAGGGTGGACTCCTACAATGAGCAGTTCTTC.

The chain carries TRBV28 and TRBJ2-7; D call uncertain. The CDR3 spans 12 residues. V gave up 8 bases and J gave up 6 bases, with 14 bases separating them. Germline CDR1 MDHEN, CDR2 SYDVKM. The CDR3 nucleotides read TGTGCCAGCTCGGTTTCAGGTACCGAGCAGTACGTC. This translates into CASSVSGTEQYV.

A few counts support this clonotype. The chain links TRBV12-3 or TRBV12-4 to TRBJ2-7; maybe TRBD1 (6 bases). This CDR3 comprises 14 residues. V dropped 8 bases and J dropped 0 bases, with 14 bases sitting between them. CDR3 in DNA: TGTGCCAGCGCCAGAGGGGGAAGCTCCTACGAGCAGTACGTC. It yields the protein CASARGGSSYEQYV.

This clonotype has a handful of counts. The chain has TRBV6-2 or TRBV6-3 and TRBJ1-1, with D hard to call. V dropped 7 bases and J dropped 9 bases, with 6 bases sitting between them. The CDR3 runs to 9 residues. Germline CDR1 and CDR2: MNHEY and SVGEGT. The CDR3 loop reads CASTSQAFF. CDR3 coding DNA: TGTGCCAGCACCTCTCAAGCTTTCTTT.

This clonotype was picked up a small number of times. V gene TRBV7-2 combines with J gene TRBJ2-7; 13 nucleotides match TRBD2. The ends lost 5 bases at V and 4 bases at J; junction bases unmatched: 2. The CDR3 contains 14 residues. In germline, CDR1 is SGHTA, CDR2 FQGNSA. The CDR3 bases are TGTGCCAGCAGCCCGGGACTAGCGGGGTACGAGCAGTACTTC. Translation gives CASSPGLAGYEQYF.

The chain combines TRBV5-1 with TRBJ2-7; the match to TRBD1 covers 7 bases. With V trimmed by 4 bases and J by 2 bases, 6 bases remained unmatched. CDR3 length: 14 amino acids. Germline CDR1 is SGHRS and CDR2 is YFSETQ. The CDR3 coding sequence is TGCGCCAGCAGCCCGGGGACAGAACCCTACGAGCAGTACGTC. This codes for CASSPGTEPYEQYV.

This clonotype was detected once. The chain uses TRBV18 and TRBJ2-7; 7 bases fit TRBD1. V trimming: 1 base; J trimming: 5 bases; junction bases outside the gene matches: 5. The CDR3 extends over 14 amino acids. From germline, CDR1 is KGHSH and CDR2 LQKENI. CDR3 sequence: CASSPQGADHEQYF. CDR3 DNA: TGTGCCAGCTCACCACAGGGGGCTGATCACGAGCAGTACTTC.

The sample holds a few counts of this clonotype. The gene calls are TRBV11-2 and TRBJ1-2, with 9 bases identical to TRBD1. Germline loops: CDR1 SGHAT, CDR2 FQNNGV. V gave up 5 bases and J gave up 4 bases; unmatched junction bases: 5. This CDR3 comprises 14 residues. This CDR3 reads CASSQDRGGYGYTF. DNA of the CDR3: TGTGCCAGCAGCCAAGACAGGGGGGGCTATGGCTACACCTTC.

This clonotype is a singleton in its sample. The V and J genes are TRBV9 and TRBJ1-2, with D hard to call. The ends were cut back, 0 bases at V and 4 bases at J, with 7 bases in the middle. Germline CDR1 and CDR2: SGDLS and YYNGEE. This CDR3 spans 13 amino acids. The CDR3 is CASSVGVPYGYTF. Written as DNA, the CDR3 is TGTGCCAGCAGCGTAGGAGTACCCTATGGCTACACCTTC. Together with reference TRBV9 and TRBJ1-2, the CDR3 gives the full variable domain: DSGVTQTPKHLITATGQRVTLRCSPRSGDLSVYWYQQSLDQGLQFLIQYYNGEERAKGNILERFSAQQFPDLHSELNLSSLELGDSALYFCASSVGVPYGYTFGSGTRLTVV.

The V and J genes are TRBV5-4 and TRBJ2-3, with no clear D. Germline V gene data show CDR1 as SGHNT and CDR2 as YYREEE (reference sequence). The CDR3 runs 13 residues. V shed 8 bases and J shed 2 bases, with 12 bases lying between them. The chain's CDR3 is CASSRPPTDTQYF. In nucleotides, the CDR3 is TGTGCCAGTTCCCGGCCCCCCACAGATACGCAGTATTTT. The full variable domain, completed using reference TRBV5-4 and TRBJ2-3, is ETGVTQSPTHLIKTRGQQVTLRCSSQSGHNTVSWYQQALGQGPQFIFQYYREEENGRGNFPPRFSGLQFPNYSSELNVNALELDDSALYLCASSRPPTDTQYFGPGTRLTVL.

The gene calls are TRBV6-1 and TRBJ2-7; the match to TRBD1 covers 7 bases. This CDR3 comprises 15 residues. The germline V gene has CDR1 MNHNS and CDR2 SASEGT. The V segment lost 2 bases and the J segment 7 bases; nucleotides outside the gene matches: 11. The CDR3: CASSEQGVNSVEQYF. CDR3 in DNA: TGTGCCAGCAGTGAACAGGGGGTGAACTCGGTGGAGCAGTACTTC.

The V gene is TRBV7-3, the J gene TRBJ1-2; the D gene is possibly TRBD1 (6 bases). The V end lost 5 bases, the J end lost 10 bases, and 20 bases lay between the germline ends. Germline CDR1 SGHTA, CDR2 FQGTGA. There are 14 residues in the CDR3. For the CDR3, the DNA is TGTGCCAGCAGCCAAAGGGACACCGCCAGAGACTACACCTTC. Translated: CASSQRDTARDYTF.